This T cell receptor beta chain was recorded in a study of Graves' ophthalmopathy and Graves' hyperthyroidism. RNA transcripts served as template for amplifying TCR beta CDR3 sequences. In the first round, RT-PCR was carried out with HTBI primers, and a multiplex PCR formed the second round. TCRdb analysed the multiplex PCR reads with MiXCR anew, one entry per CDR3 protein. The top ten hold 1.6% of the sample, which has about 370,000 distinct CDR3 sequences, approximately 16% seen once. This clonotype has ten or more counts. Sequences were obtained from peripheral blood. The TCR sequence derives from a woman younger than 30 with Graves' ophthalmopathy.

The CDR3 loop reads CASSLEVGPGGPEAFF. The DNA of the CDR3 is TGTGCCAGCAGTTTAGAAGTAGGACCGGGAGGCCCTGAAGCTTTCTTT. This rearrangement joins TRBV12-3 or TRBV12-4 to TRBJ1-1, with no clear D. The CDR3 covers 16 residues. V gave up 1 base and J gave up 6 bases, with 18 bases separating them.